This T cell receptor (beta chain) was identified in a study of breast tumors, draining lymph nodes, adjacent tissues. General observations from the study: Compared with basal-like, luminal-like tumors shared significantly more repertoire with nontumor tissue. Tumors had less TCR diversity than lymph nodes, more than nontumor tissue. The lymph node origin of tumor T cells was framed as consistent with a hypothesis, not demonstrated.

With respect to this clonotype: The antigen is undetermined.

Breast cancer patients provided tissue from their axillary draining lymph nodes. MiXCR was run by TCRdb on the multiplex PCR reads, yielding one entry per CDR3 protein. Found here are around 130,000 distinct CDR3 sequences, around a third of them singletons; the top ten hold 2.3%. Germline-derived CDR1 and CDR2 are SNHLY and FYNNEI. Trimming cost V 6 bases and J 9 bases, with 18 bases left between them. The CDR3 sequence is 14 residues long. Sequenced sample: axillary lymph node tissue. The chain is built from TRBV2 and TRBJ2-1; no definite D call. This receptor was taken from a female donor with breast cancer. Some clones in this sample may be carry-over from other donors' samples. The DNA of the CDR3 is TGTGCCAGCAGCCACGCAAGGGTTGAAGGTGAGCAGTTCTTC. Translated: CASSHARVEGEQFF. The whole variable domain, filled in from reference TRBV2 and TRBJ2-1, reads EPEVTQTPSHQVTQMGQEVILRCVPISNHLYFYWYRQILGQKVEFLVSFYNNEISEKSEIFDDQFSVERPDGSNFTLKIRSTKLEDSAMYFCASSHARVEGEQFFGPGTRLTVL.